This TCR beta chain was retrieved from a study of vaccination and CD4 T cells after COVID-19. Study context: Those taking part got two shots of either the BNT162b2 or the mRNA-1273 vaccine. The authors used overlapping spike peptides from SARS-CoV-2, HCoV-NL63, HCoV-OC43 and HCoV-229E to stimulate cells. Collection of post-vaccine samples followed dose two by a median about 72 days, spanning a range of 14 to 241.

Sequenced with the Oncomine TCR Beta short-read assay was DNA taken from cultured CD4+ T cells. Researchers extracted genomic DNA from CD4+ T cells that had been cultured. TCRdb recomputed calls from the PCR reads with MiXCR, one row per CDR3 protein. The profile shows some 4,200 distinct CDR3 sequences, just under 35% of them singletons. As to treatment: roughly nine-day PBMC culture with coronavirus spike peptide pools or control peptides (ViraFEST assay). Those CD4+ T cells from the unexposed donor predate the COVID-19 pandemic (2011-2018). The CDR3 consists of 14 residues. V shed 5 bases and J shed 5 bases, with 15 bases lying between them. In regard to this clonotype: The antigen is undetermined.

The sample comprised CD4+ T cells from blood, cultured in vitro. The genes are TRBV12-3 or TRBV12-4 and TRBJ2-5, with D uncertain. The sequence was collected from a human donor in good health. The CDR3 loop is CASSLRLVEETQYF. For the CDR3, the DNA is TGTGCCAGCAGTCTAAGGCTAGTGGAGGAGACCCAGTACTTC.